A single T cell receptor beta chain is shown here with its context. Antigen specificity is unknown. The CDR3 is cut off 3 residues early in the read; its end comes from the germline J gene. TCRdb's copy holds only in-frame clones and misses some; the assay was immunoSEQ multiplex PCR. The table lists under 50,000 clones, with approximately 0.9% in the top ten. The data stem from a study of T cells in women clearing cervical HPV infection. After removal of 8 bases from V and 1 base from J, the junction contained 0 bases not matched to a gene. This CDR3 has 13 residues. Germline V CDR1 and CDR2: WNHNN, SYGVQD (reference sequence). The study, taken as a whole, reports: Associations may precede or follow infection; HPV-specific or memory T cells were not isolated.

All donors had a single incident cervical HPV16 infection, not prevalent. The sequenced sample was blood buffy coat. The chain combines TRBV10-1 with TRBJ2-2; 8 nucleotides agree with TRBD1. The clonotype originates from a woman aged 18 to 75 with a cervical HPV16 infection that either progressed to CIN3+ or cleared (not recorded which). The sequenced part of the CDR3 DNA is TGCGCCAGCGGGACAGGGAACACCGGGGAG. Its translation: CASGTGNTGE. The complete CDR3 protein is CASGTGNTGELFF.